This TCR beta chain was obtained from a study of chemoradiotherapy in HPV16-positive cancers. In the study overall: Candidate HPV-specific T-cell clones and common TCR motifs came from functional assays in two HPV16-positive patients.

From germline, CDR1 is LNHDA and CDR2 SQIVND (reference sequence). The CDR3 is made up of 14 amino acids. V trimming: 5 bases; J trimming: 7 bases; junction bases outside the gene matches: 6. Here immunoSEQ multiplex PCR was the method, and the copy in TCRdb shows in-frame clones only, minus some. The table has roughly 39,000 clones, more than 75% seen once; the top ten hold about 5.5%. The chain carries TRBV19 and TRBJ2-5; 11 bases agree with TRBD2. The sample was blood, taken from a patient who underwent chemoradiotherapy. The sequence derives from a human donor with HPV-associated anogenital cancer. The CDR3 loop is CASSVTSGARTQYF. The CDR3 DNA follows: TGTGCCAGTAGTGTGACTAGCGGGGCGAGGACCCAGTACTTC. Complete variable domain (other parts from reference TRBV19 and TRBJ2-5): DGGITQSPKYLFRKEGQNVTLSCEQNLNHDAMYWYRQDPGQGLRLIYYSQIVNDFQKGDIAEGYSVSREKKESFPLTVTSAQKNPTAFYLCASSVTSGARTQYFGPGTRLLVL.